The 29 T cell receptor beta chains below all came from one sample that was sequenced in a study of T cells in narcolepsy. Profiled with immunoSEQ multiplex PCR; TCRdb holds only in-frame clones, not every one. This sample has 25,000 to 35,000 clones, with around 86% found just once. The specimen was CD45RA- memory CD4+ T cells from PBMCs. Source of these receptors: a human donor with narcolepsy.

This chain links TRBV4-2 with TRBJ2-7; the match to TRBD2 covers 11 bases. This CDR3 is built from 14 residues. Trimming removed 5 bases from V and 6 bases from J; junction bases left unmatched: 6. Germline V gene lookup returns CDR1 LGHNA and CDR2 YNFKEQ. Here the CDR3 DNA reads TGTGCCAGCAGCTCAACTAGCGGGGGTCTCGAGCAGTACTTC. Translation gives CASSSTSGGLEQYF.

This clone was found once. Additional DNA sequences in this sample encode the identical CDR3. J is TRBJ1-3 and V is TRBV5-1; the D is unclear. The V end lost 0 bases, the J end lost 4 bases, and 5 bases lay between the germline ends. From germline, CDR1 is SGHRS and CDR2 YFSETQ. This CDR3 has 13 amino acids. CDR3 in DNA: TGCGCCAGCAGCTTGGGTGGGGGAAACACCATATATTTT. Amino acid sequence: CASSLGGGNTIYF.

The chain combines TRBV5-4 with TRBJ2-2, with 12 bases aligning to TRBD1. J gave up 0 bases and V 2 bases, and 5 bases lay outside the gene matches. The CDR3 runs 18 residues. Germline lookup yields CDR1 SGHNT and CDR2 YYREEE (reference sequence). The CDR3 DNA follows: TGTGCCAGCAGCTTTTCCGGGACAGGGGGCGCGAACACCGGGGAGCTGTTTTTT. This gives the protein CASSFSGTGGANTGELFF.

The genes are TRBV19 and TRBJ1-3; possible D gene TRBD1, 5 bases. CDR3 length equals 16 residues. Trimming cost V 3 bases and J 0 bases, with 12 bases left between them. CDR1 and CDR2 from the germline V gene are LNHDA and SQIVND (reference sequence). CDR3 DNA: TGTGCCAGTAGTATGCTCGGGACCCACTCTGGAAACACCATATATTTT. This encodes CASSMLGTHSGNTIYF.

The J gene is TRBJ1-2, the V gene TRBV6-6; D is undetermined. The CDR3 totals 13 residues. Germline V gene lookup returns CDR1 MNHNY and CDR2 SVGAGI (reference sequence). V shed 5 bases and J shed 3 bases, with 10 bases lying between them. DNA for the CDR3: TGTGCCAGCAGTGCGGGAACACACTATGGCTACACCTTC. This translates into CASSAGTHYGYTF.

This chain joins TRBV2 and TRBJ2-3, with D uncertain. Trimming took 4 bases from V and 2 from J, leaving 10 bases between them. The length of the CDR3 is 14 residues. Germline CDR1 and CDR2: SNHLY and FYNNEI. This CDR3 is CASSGRLPTDTQYF. The CDR3 DNA reads as TGTGCCAGCAGTGGACGGCTCCCCACAGATACGCAGTATTTT.

V is TRBV6-1 and J is TRBJ1-5; 9 bases are a match to TRBD1. Trimming at V came to 4 bases and at J to 2 bases, leaving 0 bases not matched to a gene. The CDR3 length is 14 residues. Germline CDR1 reads MNHNS; CDR2 reads SASEGT. CDR3 nucleotide sequence: TGTGCCAGCAGTGGACAGGGGGGCAATCAGCCCCAGCATTTT. It translates to CASSGQGGNQPQHF.

V gene TRBV5-6 combines with J gene TRBJ2-2, with D possibly TRBD2 on 6 matching bases. The V gene's germline CDR1 is SGHDT and CDR2 YYEEEE. The V and J ends lost 2 bases and 7 bases respectively, with 12 bases between them. This CDR3 has 14 amino acids. This chain's CDR3 is CASSFGTLVGELFF. The CDR3 DNA is TGTGCCAGCAGCTTCGGGACTTTGGTCGGGGAGCTGTTTTTT. Looking up the rest from reference TRBV5-6 and TRBJ2-2 gives the full variable domain: DAGVTQSPTHLIKTRGQQVTLRCSPKSGHDTVSWYQQALGQGPQFIFQYYEEEERQRGNFPDRFSGHQFPNYSSELNVNALLLGDSALYLCASSFGTLVGELFFGEGSRLTVL.

The V gene is TRBV19, the J gene TRBJ1-5; tentatively, D is TRBD1 (5 bases). V lost 9 bases and J lost 3, with 12 bases in between. This CDR3 is 13 amino acids long. Germline CDR1 reads LNHDA; CDR2 reads SQIVND (reference sequence). The CDR3 DNA sequence: TGTGCCAGCGCGGGGACGGACAATCAGCCCCAGCATTTT. Amino acid sequence: CASAGTDNQPQHF.

The chain has TRBV7-9 and TRBJ1-2; TRBD1 matches 7 bases. Germline CDR1 and CDR2: SEHNR and FQNEAQ (reference sequence). The CDR3 consists of 15 residues. V lost 0 bases to trimming and J lost 0 bases; unmatched junction nucleotides: 1. CDR3 residues: CASSLAGGTNYGYTF. Written as DNA, the CDR3 is TGTGCCAGCAGCTTAGCAGGGGGCACTAACTATGGCTACACCTTC.

This chain uses TRBV7-9 with TRBJ1-2; unclear D gene. This CDR3 spans 13 amino acids. V was shortened by 6 bases and J by 8 bases, with 16 bases between the two germline ends. Germline CDR1 is SEHNR and CDR2 is FQNEAQ (reference sequence). CDR3 amino acids: CASSLQTGLGYTF. The DNA of the CDR3 is TGTGCCAGCAGTTTACAAACGGGCCTCGGCTACACCTTC.

The chain uses TRBV10-3 and TRBJ2-2; D may be TRBD2 (6 bases). The CDR3 sequence is 14 residues long. The ends were cut back, 7 bases at V and 7 bases at J, with 16 bases in the middle. CDR1 and CDR2 (germline): ENHRY, SYGVKD. CDR3 loop: CAINRDSRDGELFF. In DNA, the CDR3 is TGTGCCATCAATCGGGACTCCCGGGACGGGGAGCTGTTTTTT.

The chain has TRBV5-1 and TRBJ2-6; D gene unclear. CDR3 length: 16 amino acids. V was clipped by 0 bases and J by 0 bases, with 7 bases between them. CDR1 is SGHRS and CDR2 is YFSETQ in the germline V gene. The CDR3 DNA is TGCGCCAGCAGCTTGGAAGGCTACTCTGGGGCCAACGTCCTGACTTTC. Its translation is CASSLEGYSGANVLTF.

This chain links TRBV19 with TRBJ1-2; a possible D gene is TRBD1 (5 bases). V was trimmed by 2 bases and J by 4 bases, leaving 8 bases between them. CDR1 and CDR2 (germline): LNHDA, SQIVND (reference sequence). The CDR3 contains 13 residues. In DNA, the CDR3 is TGTGCCAGTAGTATACAGGGCCCCTATGGCTACACCTTC. This sequence encodes CASSIQGPYGYTF.

The gene calls are TRBV18 and TRBJ1-5; D is uncertain. The germline CDR1 and CDR2 sequences are KGHSH and LQKENI. The CDR3 has 16 residues. The V end lost 4 bases, the J end lost 3 bases, and 16 bases lay between the germline ends. CDR3 residues: CASSLNTPESNQPQHF. CDR3 bases: TGTGCCAGCTCACTAAACACGCCGGAGTCCAATCAGCCCCAGCATTTT.

V and J are TRBV9 and TRBJ1-5, with D possibly TRBD1 on 6 matching bases. Germline V lookup: CDR1 SGDLS, CDR2 YYNGEE. The CDR3 loop spans 15 amino acids. Trimming took 3 bases from V and 4 from J, leaving 14 bases between them. CDR3 in amino acids: CASSALGQTNQPQHF. CDR3 coding DNA: TGTGCCAGCAGCGCCCTCGGACAGACTAATCAGCCCCAGCATTTT.

CDR3 residues: CASSDEVFGPIYF. CDR3 coding DNA: TGTGCCAGCAGCGACGAGGTGTTTGGTCCCATATATTTT. The chain joins TRBV7-2 to TRBJ1-3; D gene ambiguous. From germline, CDR1 is SGHTA and CDR2 FQGNSA. The V and J ends lost 5 bases and 11 bases respectively, with 16 bases between them. This CDR3 has 13 residues.

This clone was counted once. The CDR3 DNA reads TGTGCCAGCAGTGTGGGGACAAAGGGAGAGACCCAGTACTTC. Its protein is CASSVGTKGETQYF. V and J are TRBV2 and TRBJ2-5; D is perhaps TRBD1 (6 bases). Germline CDR1 and CDR2: SNHLY and FYNNEI. CDR3 length: 14 residues. Trimming removed 4 bases from V and 4 bases from J, with 13 bases in between.

The chain is built from TRBV6-1 and TRBJ2-1; 9 bases map to TRBD2. The V and J ends lost 4 bases and 6 bases, in that order; junction bases with no gene match: 4. CDR1 MNHNS and CDR2 SASEGT come from the germline V gene. The CDR3 totals 14 residues. Here the CDR3 DNA reads TGTGCCAGCAGTGCTAGCGGGGTTGGCAATGAGCAGTTCTTC. Translating it yields CASSASGVGNEQFF.

The V call is TRBV29-1, the J call TRBJ2-5; 12 bases align to TRBD2. Germline CDR1 reads SQVTM; CDR2 reads ANQGSEA. V lost 1 base and J lost 2; bases outside the gene matches: 5. This CDR3 region has 16 residues. CDR3 region: CSVEVLAGGPQETQYF. Written as DNA, the CDR3 is TGCAGCGTTGAAGTACTAGCGGGGGGACCACAAGAGACCCAGTACTTC.

The chain joins TRBV7-3 to TRBJ2-3; 9 bases agree with TRBD2. The V gene end was trimmed by 5 bases and the J gene end by 8 bases; junction bases not matched to a gene: 14. Per the germline V gene, CDR1 is SGHTA and CDR2 is FQGTGA. CDR3 length equals 16 residues. The CDR3 protein is CASSPGVLAGYATQYF. In DNA, the CDR3 is TGTGCCAGCAGCCCTGGAGTCCTAGCGGGGTATGCTACGCAGTATTTT.

The genes are TRBV13 and TRBJ1-2; weak D call: TRBD1 (5 bases). Germline V gene data show CDR1 as PRHDT and CDR2 as FYEKMQ (reference sequence). V lost 6 bases to trimming and J lost 7 bases, with 21 bases between them. The CDR3 is 15 residues long. The DNA of the CDR3 is TGTGCCAGCAGGCGGGGGGGAGGAGGCAGGTTTGGCTACACCTTC. It specifies CASRRGGGGRFGYTF.

The chain uses TRBV19 and TRBJ1-3; 9 positions match TRBD1. The end of the DNA is better explained by TRBJ2-2, so the J call may be wrong. The CDR3 is 16 residues long. CDR1 and CDR2 (germline): LNHDA, SQIVND (reference sequence). The CDR3 nucleotides are TGTGCCAGTAGTATCCTAACGGGACAGGGAACCGGGGAGCTGTTTTTT. It specifies CASSILTGQGTGELFF.

The V gene is TRBV19, the J gene TRBJ1-2; no reliable D call. CDR3 size: 14 residues. The germline V gene has CDR1 LNHDA and CDR2 SQIVND (reference sequence). Trimming stripped 2 bases from V and 5 bases from J, with 12 bases between. The CDR3 sequence: CASSININQYGYTF. The CDR3 region has the DNA TGTGCCAGTAGTATAAACATCAACCAATATGGCTACACCTTC.

The chain carries TRBV18 and TRBJ1-5; possible D gene TRBD1, 5 bases. There are 17 residues in the CDR3. Looked up from germline, CDR1 is KGHSH and CDR2 is LQKENI. V was trimmed by 2 bases and J by 3 bases, leaving 17 bases between them. Here the CDR3 DNA reads TGTGCCAGCTCACCAGGAACGGGACGGTCCTTCAATCAGCCCCAGCATTTT. It yields the protein CASSPGTGRSFNQPQHF.

J is TRBJ1-1 and V is TRBV5-1, with 8 bases that match TRBD1. The CDR3 extends over 15 amino acids. CDR1 is SGHRS, CDR2 YFSETQ, per germline. V dropped 3 bases and J dropped 1; count of bases not matched to a gene: 5. CDR3 region: CASSYSGTGNTEAFF. The CDR3 region has the DNA TGCGCCAGCAGCTATTCCGGGACAGGGAACACTGAAGCTTTCTTT.

This chain links TRBV10-3 with TRBJ1-2; D not certain. Germline lookup yields CDR1 ENHRY and CDR2 SYGVKD. V lost 2 bases and J lost 5, with 12 bases in between. The CDR3 runs to 14 residues. The CDR3 sequence is CAISEDTRRYGYTF. DNA for the CDR3: TGTGCCATCAGTGAGGACACTAGGAGGTATGGCTACACCTTC.

The gene calls are TRBV7-9 and TRBJ2-7; unclear D gene. The V end was cut by 0 bases, the J end by 3 bases, with 9 bases between. The CDR3 loop spans 14 amino acids. Germline CDR1 is SEHNR and CDR2 is FQNEAQ (reference sequence). DNA for the CDR3: TGTGCCAGCAGCTTAGCGGGCAGCTTCTACGAGCAGTACTTC. This encodes CASSLAGSFYEQYF.

V usage is TRBV15 and J usage is TRBJ1-1; 11 nucleotides match TRBD1. The germline gives CDR1 LNHNV, CDR2 YYDKDF (reference sequence). The V gene end was trimmed by 8 bases and the J gene end by 3 bases; junction bases not matched to a gene: 11. This CDR3 is 16 amino acids long. For the CDR3, the DNA is TGTGCCACCTTCAAGGACAGGGGGCCTAGGGACACTGAAGCTTTCTTT. Its translation is CATFKDRGPRDTEAFF.